This passage covers 2 T cell receptor beta chains from one sample sequenced in a study of vaccination effects on CD4 cells after COVID-19. These receptors lack a known antigen. The table came from immunoSEQ multiplex PCR; TCRdb's copy has only in-frame clones and leaves some out. The data show around 25,000 clones, under 75% seen once. Under the ViraFEST assay, PBMC were stimulated with viral peptide pools so that antigen-specific CD4+ T cells expanded. Sequencing was performed afterwards. The culture ran for approximately 10 days, and then CD4+ T cells were isolated. All vaccine recipients tested negative for nucleocapsid antibodies and had never contracted SARS-CoV-2 infection. The starting material was CD4+ T cells from PBMCs cultured with SARS-CoV-2 spike peptides, obtained before COVID-19 vaccination. The receptors shown here come from a human donor who received a COVID-19 vaccine.

The chain is built from TRBV25-1 and TRBJ1-1; 7 bases align to TRBD1. The CDR3 sequence is 14 residues long. V dropped 9 bases and J dropped 1; count of bases not matched to a gene: 8. Germline V gene lookup returns CDR1 MGHDK and CDR2 SYGVNS. CDR3 coding DNA: TGTGCCAGTCAAAGTGGGACAGAGAACACTGAAGCTTTCTTT. This sequence encodes CASQSGTENTEAFF. Complete variable domain (other parts from reference TRBV25-1 and TRBJ1-1): EADIYQTPRYLVIGTGKKITLECSQTMGHDKMYWYQQDPGMELHLIHYSYGVNSTEKGDLSSESTVSRIRTEHFPLTLESARPSHTSQYLCASQSGTENTEAFFGQGTRLTVV.

This clone has more than one count but fewer than ten. This chain links TRBV9 with TRBJ2-3, with 8 bases matching TRBD2. The V and J ends lost 4 bases and 3 bases, in that order; junction bases with no gene match: 7. This CDR3 has 15 residues. CDR1 and CDR2 from the germline V gene are SGDLS and YYNGEE. CDR3 in amino acids: CASSSRGGHTDTQYF. The CDR3 DNA reads TGTGCCAGCAGCTCCCGGGGGGGCCATACAGATACGCAGTATTTT.